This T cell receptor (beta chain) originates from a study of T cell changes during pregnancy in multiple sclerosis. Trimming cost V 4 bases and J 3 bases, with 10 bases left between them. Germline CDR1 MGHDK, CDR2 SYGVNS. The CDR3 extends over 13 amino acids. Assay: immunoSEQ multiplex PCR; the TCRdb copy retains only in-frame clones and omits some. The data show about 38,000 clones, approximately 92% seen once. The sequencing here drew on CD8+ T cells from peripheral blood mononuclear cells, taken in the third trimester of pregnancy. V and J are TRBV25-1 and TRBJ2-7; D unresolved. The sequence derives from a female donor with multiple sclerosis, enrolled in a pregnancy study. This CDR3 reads CASSGPGYYEQYF. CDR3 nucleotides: TGTGCCAGCAGTGGTCCCGGGTACTACGAGCAGTACTTC.